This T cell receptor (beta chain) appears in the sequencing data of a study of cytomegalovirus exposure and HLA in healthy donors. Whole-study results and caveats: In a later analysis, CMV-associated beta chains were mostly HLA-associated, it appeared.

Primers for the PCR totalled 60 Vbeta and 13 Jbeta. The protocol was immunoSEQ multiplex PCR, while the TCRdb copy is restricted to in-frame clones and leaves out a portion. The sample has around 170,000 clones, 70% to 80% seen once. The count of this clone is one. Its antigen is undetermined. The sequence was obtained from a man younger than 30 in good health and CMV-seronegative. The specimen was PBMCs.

CDR3 protein: CASSPGTVNTGELFF. The CDR3 nucleotides are TGTGCCAGCAGTCCTGGGACAGTGAACACCGGGGAGCTGTTTTTT. The rearrangement uses TRBV27 and TRBJ2-2, with 7 bases aligning to TRBD1. This CDR3 spans 15 amino acids. The V gene's germline CDR1 is MNHEY and CDR2 SMNVEV (reference sequence). Losses at the gene ends were 5 bases for V and 1 base for J; bases not matched to a gene: 4.